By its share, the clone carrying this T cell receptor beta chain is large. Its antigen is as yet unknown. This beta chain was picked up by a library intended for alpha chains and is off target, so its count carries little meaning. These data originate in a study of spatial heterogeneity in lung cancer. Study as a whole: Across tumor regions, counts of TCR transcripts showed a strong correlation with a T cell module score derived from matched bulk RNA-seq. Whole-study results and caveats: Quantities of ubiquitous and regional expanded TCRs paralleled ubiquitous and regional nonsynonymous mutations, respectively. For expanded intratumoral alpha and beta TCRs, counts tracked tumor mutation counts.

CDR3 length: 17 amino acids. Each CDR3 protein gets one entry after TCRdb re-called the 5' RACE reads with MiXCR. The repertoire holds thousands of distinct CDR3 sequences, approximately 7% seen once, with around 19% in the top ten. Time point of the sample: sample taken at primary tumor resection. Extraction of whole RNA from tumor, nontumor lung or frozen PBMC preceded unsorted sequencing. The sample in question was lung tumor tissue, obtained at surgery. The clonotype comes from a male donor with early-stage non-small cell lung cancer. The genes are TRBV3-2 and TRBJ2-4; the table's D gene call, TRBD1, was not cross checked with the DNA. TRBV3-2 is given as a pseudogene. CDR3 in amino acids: CASSQDLPRVGKNIQYF. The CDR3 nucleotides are TGTGCCAGCAGCCAAGACTTACCCAGGGTCGGCAAAAACATTCAGTACTTC.